The rows below give T cell receptor beta chains drawn from one sample of a study of neurological immune-mediated disorders. TCRdb fed the 5' RACE reads into MiXCR, producing one record per CDR3 protein. Of 50,000 to 55,000 distinct CDR3 sequences detected, roughly 3.8% appear once; the ten largest clones hold roughly 7.1%. The sample taken for sequencing was PBMCs. Source of these receptors: a man aged 55 to 70 with multiple sclerosis. Each CDR3 is given with its conserved first and last residue. D genes are given only for firm matches. The size field is filled for only some rows; it gives once, few, many or a size class.

>TRBV12-3/TRBV12-4|TRBJ2-5|NA|14|many
CASSFGGRGGTQYF
TGTGCCAGCAGTTTCGGGGGACGTGGGGGGACCCAGTACTTC
>TRBV12-3/TRBV12-4|TRBJ2-7|NA|12|many
CASSPLGYEQYF
TGTGCCAGCAGCCCACTAGGTTACGAGCAGTACTTC
>TRBV20-1|TRBJ2-7|TRBD1|15|many
CSAHLDRGETYEQYF
TGCAGTGCTCATCTGGACAGGGGAGAGACCTACGAGCAGTACTTC
>TRBV25-1|TRBJ1-1|NA|11|many
CASIMNTEAFF
TGTGCCAGCATAATGAACACTGAAGCTTTCTTT
>TRBV20-1|TRBJ2-1|NA|14|many
CSARRGRAYNEQFF
TGCAGTGCAAGAAGGGGGAGGGCCTACAATGAGCAGTTCTTC
>TRBV5-1|TRBJ2-6|NA|15|many
CASSSVGLGSVVLTF
TGCGCCAGCAGCTCCGTAGGACTCGGGTCCGTCGTCCTGACTTTC
>TRBV10-1|TRBJ2-2|NA|16|many
CASSEFRGSNTGELFF
TGCGCCAGCAGTGAGTTTCGGGGGTCCAACACCGGGGAGCTGTTTTTT
>TRBV29-1|TRBJ2-7|NA|11|many
CSATSSDEQYF
TGCAGCGCTACCTCCTCGGACGAGCAGTACTTC
>TRBV7-3|TRBJ2-2|NA|17|many
CASSIRAGALGTGELFF
TGTGCCAGCAGCATAAGGGCGGGGGCGCTGGGTACCGGGGAGCTGTTTTTT
>TRBV6-1|TRBJ2-7|NA|11|few
CASRLNYEQYF
TGTGCCAGCAGACTCAACTACGAGCAGTACTTC
>TRBV12-3/TRBV12-4|TRBJ1-4|TRBD1|14|many
CASSGQGTNEKLFF
TGTGCCAGCAGTGGACAGGGAACTAATGAAAAACTGTTTTTT
>TRBV7-8|TRBJ2-1|NA|12|NA
CASSSYLNEQFF
TGTGCCAGCAGCTCCTATCTCAATGAGCAGTTCTTC
>TRBV7-8|TRBJ2-3|NA|15|many
CASSGRVVGTDTQYF
TGTGCCAGCAGCGGCAGGGTCGTGGGCACAGATACGCAGTATTTT
>TRBV20-1|TRBJ2-7|NA|13|NA
CSYQGTTSYEQYF
TGCAGTTACCAGGGGACTACTTCCTACGAGCAGTACTTC
>TRBV29-1|TRBJ1-1|NA|13|many
CSASRDMNTEAFF
TGCAGCGCGAGCAGGGATATGAACACTGAAGCTTTCTTT
>TRBV6-1|TRBJ1-5|NA|14|many
CASSPSWGRQPQHF
TGTGCCAGCAGCCCCTCTTGGGGCCGTCAGCCCCAGCATTTT
>TRBV5-1|TRBJ2-2|TRBD1|16|many
CASSPTGASNTGELFF
TGCGCCAGCAGCCCGACAGGGGCGTCGAACACCGGGGAGCTGTTTTTT
>TRBV5-6|TRBJ2-7|TRBD1|14|NA
CASSLMRGRNEQYF
TGTGCCAGCAGCTTAATGAGGGGGCGAAATGAGCAGTACTTC
>TRBV20-1|TRBJ1-2|NA|9|many
CSAMPGYTF
TGCAGTGCCATGCCTGGCTACACCTTC
>TRBV5-1|TRBJ1-5|NA|14|many
CASSLGGANQPQHF
TGCGCCAGCAGCTTGGGGGGGGCAAATCAGCCCCAGCATTTT
>TRBV6-1|TRBJ1-1|TRBD1|13|many
CASRAGGRTEAFF
TGTGCCAGCAGGGCAGGGGGCCGTACTGAAGCTTTCTTT
>TRBV28|TRBJ1-2|NA|14|NA
CASSVRGMDYGYTF
TGTGCCAGCAGTGTCCGGGGGATGGACTATGGCTACACCTTC
>TRBV10-3|TRBJ1-2|NA|12|many
CAISESTNGYTF
TGTGCCATCAGTGAGTCGACGAATGGCTACACCTTC
>TRBV20-1|TRBJ2-5|NA|13|many
CSAPAGGEETQYF
TGCAGTGCGCCGGCAGGTGGGGAAGAGACCCAGTACTTC
>TRBV12-3/TRBV12-4|TRBJ2-6|TRBD1|20|many
CASSLSWWTGGQSGANVLTF
TGTGCCAGCAGTTTATCTTGGTGGACAGGCGGCCAGTCTGGGGCCAACGTCCTGACTTTC
>TRBV15|TRBJ1-2|NA|15|many
CATSREGGANYGYTF
TGTGCCACCAGCAGAGAAGGGGGGGCTAACTATGGCTACACCTTC
>TRBV5-1|TRBJ1-2|NA|15|many
CASSLAEATGLGYTF
TGCGCCAGCAGCTTGGCCGAAGCGACAGGACTAGGCTACACCTTC
>TRBV20-1|TRBJ1-3|NA|13|many
CSAKPGLRNTIYF
TGCAGTGCAAAACCGGGACTAAGAAACACCATATATTTT
>TRBV12-3/TRBV12-4|TRBJ1-2|TRBD1|14|many
CASSRDRANYGYTF
TGTGCCAGCAGTAGAGACAGGGCCAACTATGGCTACACCTTC
>TRBV3-1|TRBJ2-3|TRBD1|17|many
CASSQVGLDRGTDTQYF
TGTGCCAGCAGCCAAGTGGGGTTGGACAGGGGGACAGATACGCAGTATTTT
>TRBV5-6|TRBJ1-1|NA|13|NA
CASGGRGVTEAFF
TGTGCCAGCGGGGGACGGGGGGTCACTGAAGCTTTCTTT
>TRBV7-9|TRBJ2-2|NA|15|many
CASSLENLNTGELFF
TGTGCCAGCAGCTTGGAGAATCTGAACACCGGGGAGCTGTTTTTT
>TRBV20-1|TRBJ2-7|TRBD2|15|many
CSAEPIAGGHYEQYF
TGCAGTGCTGAACCCATAGCGGGAGGGCACTACGAGCAGTACTTC
>TRBV4-1|TRBJ2-3|NA|14|many
CASSQGGPGDTQYF
TGCGCCAGCAGCCAAGGCGGCCCGGGGGATACGCAGTATTTT
>TRBV5-1|TRBJ2-4|NA|13|many
CASSFPNENIQYF
TGCGCCAGCAGCTTCCCCAACGAGAACATTCAGTACTTC
>TRBV29-1|TRBJ2-3|NA|12|many
CSVERGADTQYF
TGCAGCGTTGAGAGGGGAGCAGATACGCAGTATTTT
>TRBV20-1|TRBJ1-2|NA|12|few
CSATGFDYGYTF
TGCAGTGCTACAGGGTTCGACTATGGCTACACCTTC
>TRBV2|TRBJ2-5|NA|14|few
CASTHVGVQETQYF
TGTGCCAGCACTCACGTCGGGGTCCAAGAGACCCAGTACTTC
>TRBV7-9|TRBJ2-1|NA|14|many
CASIEGTKDNEQFF
TGTGCCAGCATCGAGGGGACGAAAGACAATGAGCAGTTCTTC
>TRBV9|TRBJ2-5|NA|13|many
CASSVDEKQTQYF
TGTGCCAGCAGCGTAGATGAAAAACAGACCCAGTACTTC
>TRBV20-1|TRBJ1-2|NA|14|many
CSARDPPVNYGYTF
TGCAGTGCTAGAGATCCCCCAGTTAACTATGGCTACACCTTC
>TRBV7-9|TRBJ2-1|TRBD1|15|many
CASSTDRDTDNEQFF
TGTGCCAGCAGCACGGACAGGGACACGGACAATGAGCAGTTCTTC
>TRBV29-1|TRBJ2-3|TRBD2|13|many
CSVEILAADTQYF
TGCAGCGTTGAGATACTAGCGGCGGATACGCAGTATTTT
>TRBV12-3/TRBV12-4|TRBJ2-5|TRBD1|14|many
CASSYPGQPQAQYF
TGTGCCAGCAGTTACCCGGGACAGCCCCAGGCCCAGTACTTC
>TRBV20-1|TRBJ2-1|TRBD2|13|many
CSALAGLQWGQFF
TGCAGTGCTTTAGCGGGCCTACAATGGGGGCAGTTCTTC
>TRBV5-1|TRBJ2-1|NA|14|many
CASSLYRTNNEQFF
TGCGCCAGCAGCTTGTATCGGACAAACAATGAGCAGTTCTTC
>TRBV7-2|TRBJ2-3|TRBD1|14|many
CASSRDRGEDTQYF
TGTGCCAGCAGTCGCGACAGGGGGGAAGATACGCAGTATTTT
>TRBV7-9|TRBJ2-2|NA|15|many
CASSPILPNTGELFF
TGTGCCAGCAGCCCCATTCTACCCAACACCGGGGAGCTGTTTTTT
>TRBV9|TRBJ1-4|NA|14|many
CASSVRGTNEKLFF
TGTGCCAGCAGCGTCCGCGGAACTAATGAAAAACTGTTTTTT